Each of the 24 T cell receptor beta chains below was sequenced from the same sample in a study of shared clonotypes between healthy human individuals. Here immunoSEQ multiplex PCR was the method, and the copy in TCRdb shows in-frame clones only, minus some. The sample holds hundreds of thousands of clones; more than 70% are singletons and the top ten take around 1.8%. Sequencing was performed on memory CD4+ T cells sorted from blood. Subset noted: CD45RA-negative fraction. These receptors all come from a woman aged 30 to 39 in good health.

CDR3 coding DNA: TGTGCCAGCAGCTTAGAAGCCAGGGACGGTGAAAAACTGTTTTTT. Translation gives CASSLEARDGEKLFF. The chain uses TRBV7-9 and TRBJ1-4; weak D call: TRBD1 (5 bases). Germline CDR1 reads SEHNR; CDR2 reads FQNEAQ (reference sequence). The germline V and J ends were trimmed by 1 base and 7 bases, with 13 bases remaining between them. The CDR3 sequence is 15 residues long.

The sample holds one count of this clone. The chain joins TRBV2 to TRBJ1-5; 8 bases agree with TRBD1. CDR1 SNHLY and CDR2 FYNNEI come from the germline V gene. V shed 4 bases, J shed 0 bases, and the junction held 8 bases outside the gene matches. The CDR3 contains 17 residues. CDR3 region: CASSVTGTGYSNQPQHF. The DNA for the CDR3 is TGTGCCAGCAGTGTAACCGGGACAGGCTATAGCAATCAGCCCCAGCATTTT.

The chain carries TRBV21-1 and TRBJ2-7. TRBV21-1 is labeled a pseudogene. This CDR3 contains 14 residues. CDR3 region: CASSKDPFSYEQYF. In DNA form, the CDR3 reads TGTGCCAGCAGCAAAGACCCATTTTCCTACGAGCAGTACTTC.

This clone was picked up one time. This rearrangement joins TRBV2 to TRBJ1-1, with TRBD1 as a possible D gene (6 bases). Trimming pared 3 bases from V and 1 base from J, leaving 21 bases between. Germline loops: CDR1 SNHLY, CDR2 FYNNEI. CDR3 length equals 18 residues. Here the CDR3 reads CASSDVVLNRDKNTEAFF. CDR3 nucleotides: TGTGCCAGCAGTGACGTCGTCCTGAACCGGGACAAGAACACTGAAGCTTTCTTT. The complete variable domain, with remaining parts taken from reference TRBV2 and TRBJ1-1, reads EPEVTQTPSHQVTQMGQEVILRCVPISNHLYFYWYRQILGQKVEFLVSFYNNEISEKSEIFDDQFSVERPDGSNFTLKIRSTKLEDSAMYFCASSDVVLNRDKNTEAFFGQGTRLTVV.

The V call is TRBV2, the J call TRBJ2-3; 8 bases line up with TRBD2. In germline, CDR1 is SNHLY, CDR2 FYNNEI. CDR3 length equals 14 residues. The junction had 5 bases not matched to a gene; V was cut back by 6 bases and J by 3 bases. CDR3 sequence reads: CASRERELTDTQYF. CDR3 in DNA: TGTGCCAGCAGGGAGCGGGAGTTGACAGATACGCAGTATTTT.

The gene calls are TRBV28 and TRBJ2-6; D ambiguous. Germline V gene sequence: CDR1 MDHEN, CDR2 SYDVKM. V lost 6 bases to trimming and J lost 0 bases, with 6 bases between them. The CDR3 covers 14 residues. The CDR3, as DNA: TGTGCCAGCAGGACCCTCTCTGGGGCCAACGTCCTGACTTTC. It encodes CASRTLSGANVLTF.

This chain links TRBV2 with TRBJ2-2, with a weak D call TRBD2 (5 bases). The V and J ends lost 8 bases and 8 bases respectively, with 18 bases between them. Germline V lookup: CDR1 SNHLY, CDR2 FYNNEI. The length of the CDR3 is 14 residues. The CDR3 spells CASRLTEGLGELFF. CDR3 bases: TGTGCCAGCCGTTTGACCGAGGGTCTAGGGGAGCTGTTTTTT.

This clone was counted only a few times. The chain uses TRBV29-1 and TRBJ2-2; D unclear. Germline loops: CDR1 SQVTM, CDR2 ANQGSEA. V was shortened by 5 bases and J by 6 bases, with 10 bases between the two germline ends. This CDR3 spans 12 amino acids. The CDR3 sequence: CSVTKGSGELFF. CDR3 sequence (DNA): TGCAGCGTTACTAAGGGTTCCGGGGAGCTGTTTTTT.

This chain links TRBV18 with TRBJ2-5; D is uncertain. Trimming left V 2 bases short and J 4 bases short, with 8 bases between. The length of the CDR3 is 13 residues. Germline CDR1 is KGHSH and CDR2 is LQKENI. CDR3: CASSPGSGETQYF. In nucleotides, the CDR3 is TGTGCCAGCTCACCAGGGTCCGGAGAGACCCAGTACTTC.

This chain joins TRBV20-1 and TRBJ1-1, with TRBD1 as a possible D gene (6 bases). This CDR3 contains 10 residues. The V and J ends lost 6 bases and 11 bases respectively, with 13 bases between them. Germline CDR1 and CDR2: DFQATT and SNEGSKA (reference sequence). The CDR3 DNA reads TGCAGTGCAACGCGACAGGCGGCTTTCTTT. It is translated as CSATRQAAFF.

The J gene is TRBJ2-1, the V gene TRBV2; possibly TRBD2 for D (6 bases). CDR1 and CDR2 (germline): SNHLY, FYNNEI. CDR3 length equals 14 residues. V shed 8 bases and J shed 5 bases, with 16 bases lying between them. The CDR3 DNA sequence: TGTGCCAGCCTTTGGGACTCTGCCGACAATGAGCAGTTCTTC. Its protein is CASLWDSADNEQFF.

The CDR3 reads CSVGRTTGETQYF. CDR3 nucleotides: TGCAGCGTTGGGAGGACAACAGGAGAGACCCAGTACTTC. The chain joins TRBV29-1 to TRBJ2-5; D assignment may be TRBD1 or TRBD2 (5 bases each). The germline gives CDR1 SQVTM, CDR2 ANQGSEA. V was trimmed by 4 bases and J by 4 bases, leaving 13 bases between them. The CDR3 is 13 amino acids.

The V and J genes are TRBV5-1 and TRBJ2-1, with 12 positions matching TRBD2. V lost 3 bases and J lost 1; bases outside the gene matches: 8. The CDR3 has 18 residues. Germline V CDR1 and CDR2: SGHRS, YFSETQ. The CDR3 coding sequence is TGCGCCAGCAGCTCCCCGACTACTAGCGGGAGGTCCTACAATGAGCAGTTCTTC. Protein product: CASSSPTTSGRSYNEQFF.

This clone was counted only a few times. The chain uses TRBV6-5 and TRBJ1-2; D call uncertain. The CDR3 is 14 residues long. V shed 6 bases and J shed 7 bases, with 18 bases lying between them. Germline V lookup: CDR1 MNHEY, CDR2 SVGAGI. Here the CDR3 DNA reads TGTGCCAGCAGGACGGGCCTCCAACCAGGTGGCTACACCTTC. Translated: CASRTGLQPGGYTF.

The J gene is TRBJ2-3, the V gene TRBV11-2; D remains ambiguous. Germline loops: CDR1 SGHAT, CDR2 FQNNGV. The CDR3 extends over 12 amino acids. The V end lost 7 bases, the J end lost 3 bases, and 8 bases lay between the germline ends. As DNA, the CDR3 is TGTGCCAGCACCTCCATAACAGATACGCAGTATTTT. Translation: CASTSITDTQYF.

The CDR3 sequence: CAWSKLDGRYGYTF. The CDR3 DNA sequence: TGTGCCTGGAGCAAACTGGACGGACGCTATGGCTACACCTTC. The genes are TRBV30 and TRBJ1-2; D is ambiguous. Per germline, CDR1 GTSNPN and CDR2 SVGIG (reference sequence). The CDR3 has 14 residues. Trimming removed 3 bases at V and 4 bases at J, with 15 bases between.

On this clone: The same CDR3 also results from other DNA sequences found in this sample. The chain employs TRBV28 and TRBJ2-7, with 7 bases matching TRBD2. CDR1 and CDR2 (germline): MDHEN, SYDVKM. The CDR3 is made up of 14 amino acids. V was pared by 3 bases and J by 0 bases, with 2 bases of the junction left unmatched. For the CDR3, the DNA is TGTGCCAGCAGTTTCGGCGGGGGCTCCTACGAGCAGTACTTC. This encodes CASSFGGGSYEQYF.

CDR3 DNA sequence: TGCAGCGTTGACCAGAGGCCGAAATCCTACAATGAGCAGTTCTTC. Its translation is CSVDQRPKSYNEQFF. The chain is built from TRBV29-1 and TRBJ2-1; D not certain. The V gene lost 3 bases and the J gene lost 1 base, with 13 bases spanning the gap. CDR1 is SQVTM, CDR2 ANQGSEA, per germline. This CDR3 has 15 residues.

This clone occurred a few times. The chain carries TRBV2 and TRBJ2-2; D possibly corresponds to TRBD1 (5 bases). Trimming took off 8 bases at V and 0 bases at J, with 13 bases between the two ends. CDR1 is SNHLY, CDR2 FYNNEI, per germline. CDR3 length equals 15 residues. The CDR3 spells CASSGAYANTGELFF. DNA of the CDR3: TGTGCCAGCTCTGGGGCATACGCGAACACCGGGGAGCTGTTTTTT.

This clone was seen only a few times. V gene TRBV6-1 combines with J gene TRBJ1-2; no reliable D call. The CDR3 totals 14 residues. Per germline, CDR1 MNHNS and CDR2 SASEGT. With 0 bases removed from V and 4 bases from J, the gap between germline ends came to 9 bases. CDR3 in DNA: TGTGCCAGCAGTGAAGCGCTGGGCAGCTATGGCTACACCTTC. Its translation: CASSEALGSYGYTF.

The rearrangement uses TRBV5-1 and TRBJ2-1; 7 positions match TRBD2. This CDR3 is 15 amino acids long. The junction had 7 bases not matched to a gene; V was cut back by 7 bases and J by 0 bases. Germline CDR1 reads SGHRS; CDR2 reads YFSETQ. CDR3 in DNA: TGCGCCAGCGTCGCCGGCGGGAGCTCCTACAATGAGCAGTTCTTC. It yields the protein CASVAGGSSYNEQFF.

The chain couples TRBV5-1 to TRBJ2-3, with D possibly being TRBD2 (7 bases). The CDR3 has 17 amino acids. Trimming shortened V by 0 bases and J by 0 bases, and 14 bases separated the two germline ends. Germline V gene sequence: CDR1 SGHRS, CDR2 YFSETQ. As DNA, the CDR3 is TGCGCCAGCAGCTTGGAGGGGGGGACATCCAGCACAGATACGCAGTATTTT. This codes for CASSLEGGTSSTDTQYF. The full variable domain, completed using reference TRBV5-1 and TRBJ2-3, is KAGVTQTPRYLIKTRGQQVTLSCSPISGHRSVSWYQQTPGQGLQFLFEYFSETQRNKGNFPGRFSGRQFSNSRSEMNVSTLELGDSALYLCASSLEGGTSSTDTQYFGPGTRLTVL.

This clone was observed once. J is TRBJ2-7 and V is TRBV5-8; D is undetermined. The length of the CDR3 is 14 residues. Germline V gene data show CDR1 as SGHTS and CDR2 as YDEGEE. V was cut by 0 bases and J by 3 bases, with 10 bases left in between. CDR3 nucleotides: TGTGCCAGCAGCTTGGGGACCGATAGCTACGAGCAGTACTTC. Translation gives CASSLGTDSYEQYF.

This clone was seen a few times. The J gene is TRBJ1-1, the V gene TRBV7-9; D call uncertain. The CDR3 covers 15 residues. Germline V gene data show CDR1 as SEHNR and CDR2 as FQNEAQ (reference sequence). Trimming cost V 1 base and J 1 base, with 10 bases left between them. The CDR3 coding sequence is TGTGCCAGCAGCTTAGGAGAGGGTGGGAACACTGAAGCTTTCTTT. Its protein product is CASSLGEGGNTEAFF.